The 13 T cell receptor beta chains below all came from one sample that was sequenced in a study of blood T cell repertoires in COVID-19. Here immunoSEQ multiplex PCR was the method, and the copy in TCRdb shows in-frame clones only, minus some. Of about 65,000 clones listed, around four fifths are singletons. The sample was peripheral blood. These receptors were taken from a man older than 75 with acute or convalescent COVID-19.

The J gene is TRBJ2-5, the V gene TRBV6-6; 9 positions match TRBD2. J was trimmed by 4 bases and V by 7 bases; bases with no gene match: 7. From germline, CDR1 is MNHNY and CDR2 SVGAGI (reference sequence). The CDR3 loop spans 14 amino acids. CDR3 sequence: CASTTSGLRETQYF. CDR3 coding DNA: TGTGCCAGCACGACTAGCGGCCTAAGAGAGACCCAGTACTTC.

The gene calls are TRBV14 and TRBJ1-5, with no clear D. This CDR3 is 14 amino acids long. The V end lost 4 bases, the J end lost 5 bases, and 12 bases lay between the germline ends. CDR1 SGHDN and CDR2 FVKESK come from the germline V gene. In nucleotides, the CDR3 is TGTGCCAGCAGCCCTCGGGGTGCGGATCAGCCCCAGCATTTT. As protein: CASSPRGADQPQHF.

In its sample, this clone was seen once. The V call is TRBV7-6, the J call TRBJ1-1, with D possibly matching TRBD1 (6 bases). V lost 3 bases and J 1 base, leaving 12 bases between the germline ends. Germline CDR1 is SGHVS and CDR2 is FNYEAQ. The CDR3 length is 15 residues. The CDR3 region has the DNA TGTGCCAGCAGCTTCATTCTGGGGGCGAACACTGAAGCTTTCTTT. Translating it yields CASSFILGANTEAFF. The variable domain in full, with the rest retrieved from reference TRBV7-6 and TRBJ1-1, is GAGVSQSPRYKVTKRGQDVALRCDPISGHVSLYWYRQALGQGPEFLTYFNYEAQQDKSGLPNDRFSAERPEGSISTLTIQRTEQRDSAMYRCASSFILGANTEAFFGQGTRLTVV.

V and J are TRBV5-5 and TRBJ2-1; weak D call: TRBD1 (7 bases). The CDR3 runs 15 residues. CDR1 is SGHKS and CDR2 is YYEKEE in the germline V gene (reference sequence). V was trimmed by 0 bases and J by 5 bases, leaving 12 bases between them. Here the CDR3 reads CASSLGGTVNNEQFF. CDR3 DNA: TGTGCCAGCAGCTTGGGCGGGACAGTAAACAATGAGCAGTTCTTC.

The chain joins TRBV10-3 to TRBJ1-1, with a tentative D call TRBD1 (6 bases). The germline CDR1 and CDR2 sequences are ENHRY and SYGVKD. The CDR3 is 14 residues long. V dropped 5 bases and J dropped 6 bases, with 16 bases sitting between them. The CDR3: CAISPPRGIPEAFF. The CDR3 bases are TGTGCCATCAGTCCACCCAGGGGAATTCCTGAAGCTTTCTTT.

The V and J genes are TRBV12-3 or TRBV12-4 and TRBJ1-2; no definite D call. The V end was cut by 3 bases, the J end by 4 bases, with 6 bases between. The CDR3 contains 12 residues. DNA for the CDR3: TGTGCCAGCAGTTTGGCGGGCTATGGCTACACCTTC. This gives the protein CASSLAGYGYTF.

This clone was seen only once. The gene calls are TRBV5-1 and TRBJ2-3; the D gene is possibly TRBD2 (6 bases). V gave up 3 bases and J gave up 3 bases, with 8 bases separating them. CDR3 size: 13 residues. Per germline, CDR1 SGHRS and CDR2 YFSETQ. Written as DNA, the CDR3 is TGCGCCAGCAGCTGGGGGGAGACAGATACGCAGTATTTT. Protein: CASSWGETDTQYF.

This clone was seen just once. The rearrangement links TRBV5-1 to TRBJ1-1; D remains ambiguous. Trimming pared 0 bases from V and 5 bases from J, leaving 8 bases between. The CDR3 has 13 amino acids. In germline, CDR1 is SGHRS, CDR2 YFSETQ. The CDR3 reads CASSLAPETEAFF. The CDR3 region has the DNA TGCGCCAGCAGCTTGGCACCAGAAACTGAAGCTTTCTTT.

The chain has TRBV24-1 and TRBJ2-3, with D unresolved. CDR1 KGHDR and CDR2 SFDVKD come from the germline V gene. CDR3 length equals 13 residues. V lost 5 bases to trimming and J lost 6 bases, with 11 bases between them. The CDR3, as DNA: TGTGCCACCAGTGGTGTAGTGGTGGATACGCAGTATTTT. This sequence encodes CATSGVVVDTQYF.

This chain links TRBV6-4 with TRBJ2-3, with TRBD2 matching over 9 bases. V lost 6 bases and J lost 2; bases outside the gene matches: 6. This CDR3 has 15 amino acids. CDR1 is MRHNA and CDR2 is SNTAGT in the germline V gene. The CDR3 reads CASRPLAGYTDTQYF. The CDR3 DNA reads as TGTGCCAGCAGGCCCCTAGCGGGGTACACAGATACGCAGTATTTT.

CDR3 amino acids: CASSERGGSGEQYF. Here the CDR3 DNA reads TGTGCCAGCAGTGAAAGGGGGGGCTCGGGCGAGCAGTACTTC. The V call is TRBV6-1, the J call TRBJ2-7; TRBD2 might be the D (7 bases). V lost 2 bases, J lost 6 bases, and 14 bases lay in between. The CDR3 sequence is 14 residues long. Per germline, CDR1 MNHNS and CDR2 SASEGT.

This chain joins TRBV2 and TRBJ1-2; D possibly corresponds to TRBD1 (6 bases). The CDR3 totals 15 residues. V lost 4 bases and J 8 bases, leaving 20 bases between the germline ends. The germline V gene encodes CDR1 SNHLY and CDR2 FYNNEI. The CDR3 loop is CASSVLAGAPKGYTF. CDR3 bases: TGTGCCAGCAGTGTTCTGGCGGGGGCGCCGAAAGGCTACACCTTC.

V is TRBV5-1 and J is TRBJ2-4; possibly TRBD2 for D (5 bases). This CDR3 has 14 residues. Germline CDR1 is SGHRS and CDR2 is YFSETQ. V was cut by 0 bases and J by 8 bases, with 12 bases left in between. DNA of the CDR3: TGCGCCAGCAGCTTGGGGGCGGGTTCGGACATTCAGTACTTC. Protein sequence: CASSLGAGSDIQYF. Looking up the rest from reference TRBV5-1 and TRBJ2-4 gives the full variable domain: KAGVTQTPRYLIKTRGQQVTLSCSPISGHRSVSWYQQTPGQGLQFLFEYFSETQRNKGNFPGRFSGRQFSNSRSEMNVSTLELGDSALYLCASSLGAGSDIQYFGAGTRLSVL.